Detailed here is one T cell receptor (beta chain). Antigen: not known. In germline, CDR1 is LNHDA, CDR2 SQIVND (reference sequence). V was clipped by 3 bases and J by 7 bases; unmatched bases: 9. The CDR3 runs 16 residues. The Oncomine TCR Beta short-read assay was applied to DNA of cultured CD4+ T cells. TCRdb fed the PCR reads into MiXCR, producing one record per CDR3 protein. In the table there are approximately 15,000 distinct CDR3 sequences, under 55% of which are singletons. Described time point: late sampling 161 to 241 days after vaccination in a few convalescent patients. The treatment: roughly 11-day PBMC culture with coronavirus spike peptide pools or control peptides (ViraFEST assay). This record belongs to a study of vaccination and CD4 T cells after COVID-19.

The rearrangement links TRBV19 to TRBJ1-6; TRBD1 agrees at 7 bases. The clonotype originates from a human donor who had recovered from COVID-19. The specimen comprised CD4+ T cells from blood, cultured in vitro, sampled about 7 months after SARS-CoV-2 vaccination. In DNA, the CDR3 is TGTGCCAGTAGTATTTCAGCGACAGGGAGCAATTCACCCCTCCACTTT. Its translation: CASSISATGSNSPLHF.